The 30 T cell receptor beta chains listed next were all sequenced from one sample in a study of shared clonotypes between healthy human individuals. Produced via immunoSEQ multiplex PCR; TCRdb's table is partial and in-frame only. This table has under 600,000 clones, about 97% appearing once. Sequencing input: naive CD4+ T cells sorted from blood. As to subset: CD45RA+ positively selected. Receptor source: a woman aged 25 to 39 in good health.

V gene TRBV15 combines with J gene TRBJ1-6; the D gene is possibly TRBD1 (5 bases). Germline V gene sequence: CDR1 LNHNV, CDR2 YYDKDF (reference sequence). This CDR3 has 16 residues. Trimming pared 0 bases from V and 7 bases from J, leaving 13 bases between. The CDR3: CATSRDEAGNNSPLHF. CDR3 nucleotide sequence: TGTGCCACCAGCAGAGATGAGGCAGGGAACAATTCACCCCTCCACTTT.

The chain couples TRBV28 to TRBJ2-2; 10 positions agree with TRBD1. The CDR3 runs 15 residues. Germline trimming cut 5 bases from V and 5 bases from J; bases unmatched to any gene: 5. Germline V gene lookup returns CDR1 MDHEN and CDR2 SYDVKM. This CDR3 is CASSRTGGLTGELFF. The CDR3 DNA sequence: TGTGCCAGCAGTCGGACAGGGGGTTTGACCGGGGAGCTGTTTTTT.

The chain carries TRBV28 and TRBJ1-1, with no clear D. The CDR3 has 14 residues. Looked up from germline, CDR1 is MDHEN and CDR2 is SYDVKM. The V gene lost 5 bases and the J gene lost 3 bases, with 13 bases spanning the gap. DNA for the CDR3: TGTGCCAGCAGTCCGGGGAGCCAGCACACTGAAGCTTTCTTT. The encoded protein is CASSPGSQHTEAFF. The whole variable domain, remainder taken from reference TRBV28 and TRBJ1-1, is DVKVTQSSRYLVKRTGEKVFLECVQDMDHENMFWYRQDPGLGLRLIYFSYDVKMKEKGDIPEGYSVSREKKERFSLILESASTNQTSMYLCASSPGSQHTEAFFGQGTRLTVV.

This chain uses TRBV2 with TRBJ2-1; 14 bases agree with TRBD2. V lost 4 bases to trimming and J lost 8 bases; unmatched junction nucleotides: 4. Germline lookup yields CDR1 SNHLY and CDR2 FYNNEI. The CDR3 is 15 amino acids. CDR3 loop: CASSAGLAGVDEQFF. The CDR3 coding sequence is TGTGCCAGCAGTGCGGGACTAGCGGGAGTCGATGAGCAGTTCTTC.

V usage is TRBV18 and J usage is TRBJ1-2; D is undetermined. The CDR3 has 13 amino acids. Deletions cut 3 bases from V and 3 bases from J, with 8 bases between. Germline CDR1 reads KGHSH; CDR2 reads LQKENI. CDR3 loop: CASSPNWDYGYTF. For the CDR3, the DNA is TGTGCCAGCTCACCCAACTGGGACTATGGCTACACCTTC.

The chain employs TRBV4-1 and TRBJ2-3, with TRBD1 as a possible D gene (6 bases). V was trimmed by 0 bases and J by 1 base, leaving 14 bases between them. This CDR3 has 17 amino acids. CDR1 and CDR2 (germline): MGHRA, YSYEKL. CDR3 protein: CASSQDLGGSGTDTQYF. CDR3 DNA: TGCGCCAGCAGCCAAGATTTAGGGGGATCAGGCACAGATACGCAGTATTTT.

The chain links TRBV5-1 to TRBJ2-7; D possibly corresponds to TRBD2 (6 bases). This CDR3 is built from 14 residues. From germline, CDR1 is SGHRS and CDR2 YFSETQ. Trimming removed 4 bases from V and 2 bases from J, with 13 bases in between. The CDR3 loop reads CASSTGLLAYEQYF. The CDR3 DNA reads TGCGCCAGCAGCACGGGACTGCTTGCCTACGAGCAGTACTTC.

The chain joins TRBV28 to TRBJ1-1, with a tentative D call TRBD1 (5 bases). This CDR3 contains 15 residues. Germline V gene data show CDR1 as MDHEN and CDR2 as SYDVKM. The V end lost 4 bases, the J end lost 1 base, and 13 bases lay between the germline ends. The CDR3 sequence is CASSSPGGSNTEAFF. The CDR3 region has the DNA TGTGCCAGCAGTTCACCCGGGGGATCGAACACTGAAGCTTTCTTT.

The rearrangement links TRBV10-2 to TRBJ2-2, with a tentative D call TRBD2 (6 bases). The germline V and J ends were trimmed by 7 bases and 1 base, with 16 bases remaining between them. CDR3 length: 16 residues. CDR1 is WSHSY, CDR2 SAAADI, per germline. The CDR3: CASTIGSEWNTGELFF. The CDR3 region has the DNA TGCGCCAGCACGATCGGGAGTGAGTGGAACACCGGGGAGCTGTTTTTT.

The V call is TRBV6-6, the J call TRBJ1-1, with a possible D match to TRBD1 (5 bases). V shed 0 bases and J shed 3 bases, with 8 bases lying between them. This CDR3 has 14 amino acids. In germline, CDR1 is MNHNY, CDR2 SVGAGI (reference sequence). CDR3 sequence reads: CASSYSIRDTEAFF. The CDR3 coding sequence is TGTGCCAGCAGTTACTCGATCAGGGACACTGAAGCTTTCTTT.

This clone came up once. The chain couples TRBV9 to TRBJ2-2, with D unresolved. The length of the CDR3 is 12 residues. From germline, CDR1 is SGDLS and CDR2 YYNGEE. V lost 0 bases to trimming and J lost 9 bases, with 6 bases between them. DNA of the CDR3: TGTGCCAGCAGCGTAGTCCCCCGGGAGCTGTTTTTT. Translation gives CASSVVPRELFF.

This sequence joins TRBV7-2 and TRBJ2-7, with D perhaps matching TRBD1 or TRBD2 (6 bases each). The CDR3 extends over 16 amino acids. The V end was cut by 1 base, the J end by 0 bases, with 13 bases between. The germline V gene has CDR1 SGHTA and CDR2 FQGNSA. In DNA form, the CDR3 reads TGTGCCAGCAGCTTAGTCGGGGGCAGTAGCTCCTACGAGCAGTACTTC. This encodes CASSLVGGSSSYEQYF.

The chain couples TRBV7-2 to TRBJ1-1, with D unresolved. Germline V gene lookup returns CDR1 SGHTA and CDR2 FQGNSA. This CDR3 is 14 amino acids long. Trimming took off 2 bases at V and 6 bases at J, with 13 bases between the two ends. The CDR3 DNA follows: TGTGCCAGCAGCTTACTGCGTATGAGGGCTGAAGCTTTCTTT. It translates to CASSLLRMRAEAFF.

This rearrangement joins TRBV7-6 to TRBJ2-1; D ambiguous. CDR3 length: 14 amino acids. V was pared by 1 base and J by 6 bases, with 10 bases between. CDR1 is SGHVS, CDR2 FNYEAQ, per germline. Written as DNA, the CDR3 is TGTGCCAGCAGCTTAGGTAGCCGCCTCAATGAGCAGTTCTTC. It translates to CASSLGSRLNEQFF.

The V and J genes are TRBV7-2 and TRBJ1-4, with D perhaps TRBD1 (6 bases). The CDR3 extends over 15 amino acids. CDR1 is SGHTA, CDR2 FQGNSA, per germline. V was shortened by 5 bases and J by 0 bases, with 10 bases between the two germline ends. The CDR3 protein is CASSGRTATNEKLFF. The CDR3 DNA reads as TGTGCCAGCAGCGGACGGACAGCAACTAATGAAAAACTGTTTTTT.

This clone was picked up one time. Here the CDR3 DNA reads TGTGCCAGCTCACCATACTCGTGGGATACGCAGTATTTT. Its protein product is CASSPYSWDTQYF. The chain couples TRBV18 to TRBJ2-3; D ambiguous. Germline CDR1 KGHSH, CDR2 LQKENI. The CDR3 totals 13 residues. V gave up 2 bases and J gave up 6 bases, with 9 bases separating them.

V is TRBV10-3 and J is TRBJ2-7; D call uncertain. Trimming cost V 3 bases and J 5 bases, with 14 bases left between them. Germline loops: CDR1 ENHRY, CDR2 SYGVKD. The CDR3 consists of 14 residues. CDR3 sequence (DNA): TGTGCCATCAGTGAATCCATCCCCCGGGACGAGCAGTACTTC. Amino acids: CAISESIPRDEQYF.

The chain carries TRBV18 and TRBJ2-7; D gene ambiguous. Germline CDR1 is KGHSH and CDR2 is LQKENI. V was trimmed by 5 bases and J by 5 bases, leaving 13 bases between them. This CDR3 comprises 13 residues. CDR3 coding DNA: TGTGCCAGCTCATCTCCAGACGGAGACGAGCAGTACTTC. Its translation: CASSSPDGDEQYF. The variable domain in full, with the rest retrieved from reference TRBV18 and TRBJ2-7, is NAGVMQNPRHLVRRRGQEARLRCSPMKGHSHVYWYRQLPEEGLKFMVYLQKENIIDESGMPKERFSAEFPKEGPSILRIQQVVRGDSAAYFCASSSPDGDEQYFGPGTRLTVT.

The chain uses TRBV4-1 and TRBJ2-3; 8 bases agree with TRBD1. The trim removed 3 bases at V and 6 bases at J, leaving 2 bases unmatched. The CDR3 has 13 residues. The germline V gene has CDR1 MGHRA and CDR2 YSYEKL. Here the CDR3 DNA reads TGCGCCAGCAGCCACCGGACAGGGGATACGCAGTATTTT. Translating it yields CASSHRTGDTQYF.

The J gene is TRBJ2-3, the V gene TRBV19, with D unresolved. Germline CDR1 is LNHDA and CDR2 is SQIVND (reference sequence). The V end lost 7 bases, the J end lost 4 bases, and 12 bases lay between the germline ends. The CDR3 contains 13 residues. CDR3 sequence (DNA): TGTGCCAGTAAAGGTGTGCTTTCAGATACGCAGTATTTT. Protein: CASKGVLSDTQYF.

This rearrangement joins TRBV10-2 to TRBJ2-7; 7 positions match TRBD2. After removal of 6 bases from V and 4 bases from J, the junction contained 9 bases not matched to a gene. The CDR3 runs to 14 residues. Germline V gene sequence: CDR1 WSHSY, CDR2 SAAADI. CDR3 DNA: TGCGCCAGCAGGATGGGAGGGAGATCTTACGAGCAGTACTTC. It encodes CASRMGGRSYEQYF.

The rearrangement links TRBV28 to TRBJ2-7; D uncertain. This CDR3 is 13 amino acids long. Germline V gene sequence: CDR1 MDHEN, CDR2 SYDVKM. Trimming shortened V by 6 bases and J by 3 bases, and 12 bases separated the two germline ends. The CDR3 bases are TGTGCCAGCAGGAAACAGACCAGCTACGAGCAGTACTTC. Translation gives CASRKQTSYEQYF. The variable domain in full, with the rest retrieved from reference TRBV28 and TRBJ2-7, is DVKVTQSSRYLVKRTGEKVFLECVQDMDHENMFWYRQDPGLGLRLIYFSYDVKMKEKGDIPEGYSVSREKKERFSLILESASTNQTSMYLCASRKQTSYEQYFGPGTRLTVT.

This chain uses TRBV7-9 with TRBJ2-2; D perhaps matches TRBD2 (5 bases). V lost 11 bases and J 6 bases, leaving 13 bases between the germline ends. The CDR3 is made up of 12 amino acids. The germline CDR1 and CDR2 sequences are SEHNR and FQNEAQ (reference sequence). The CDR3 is CAQQKEAGELFF. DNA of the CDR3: TGTGCCCAGCAGAAGGAGGCCGGGGAGCTGTTTTTT.

The CDR3 nucleotides read TGCGCCAGCAGCTTGTCCGGGACAGGGGCGTTTGAGACCCAGTACTTC. Residues: CASSLSGTGAFETQYF. The chain links TRBV5-1 to TRBJ2-5; TRBD1 aligns across 10 bases. The V gene's germline CDR1 is SGHRS and CDR2 YFSETQ. The trim removed 1 base at V and 5 bases at J, leaving 8 bases unmatched. The CDR3 is 16 amino acids.

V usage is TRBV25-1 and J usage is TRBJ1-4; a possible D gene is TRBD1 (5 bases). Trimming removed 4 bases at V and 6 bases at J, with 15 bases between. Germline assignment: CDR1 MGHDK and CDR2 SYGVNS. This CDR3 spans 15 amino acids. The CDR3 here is CASSASGSGYEKLFF. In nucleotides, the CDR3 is TGTGCCAGCAGTGCCTCAGGGAGTGGGTATGAAAAACTGTTTTTT.

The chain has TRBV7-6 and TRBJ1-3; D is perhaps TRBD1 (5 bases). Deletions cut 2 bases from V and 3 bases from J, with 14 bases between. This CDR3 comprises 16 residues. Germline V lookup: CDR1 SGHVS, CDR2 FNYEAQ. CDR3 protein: CASSLTDGGIGNTIYF. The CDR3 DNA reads TGTGCCAGCAGCTTAACGGACGGGGGTATTGGAAACACCATATATTTT.

The CDR3 here is CASSSRLAGEWYQETQYF. The CDR3 nucleotides read TGTGCCAGCAGCTCCCGGTTAGCGGGAGAGTGGTACCAAGAGACCCAGTACTTC. The J gene is TRBJ2-5, the V gene TRBV13; TRBD2 matches 9 bases. Germline CDR1 is PRHDT and CDR2 is FYEKMQ (reference sequence). V lost 4 bases, J lost 0 bases, and 12 bases stayed unmatched. This CDR3 comprises 18 residues.

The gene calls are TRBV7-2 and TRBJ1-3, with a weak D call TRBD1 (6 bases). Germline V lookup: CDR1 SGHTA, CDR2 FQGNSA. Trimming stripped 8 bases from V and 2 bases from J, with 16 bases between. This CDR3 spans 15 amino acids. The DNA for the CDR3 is TGTGCCAGCGTGGGACAAGTTTATACTGGAAACACCATATATTTT. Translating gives CASVGQVYTGNTIYF.

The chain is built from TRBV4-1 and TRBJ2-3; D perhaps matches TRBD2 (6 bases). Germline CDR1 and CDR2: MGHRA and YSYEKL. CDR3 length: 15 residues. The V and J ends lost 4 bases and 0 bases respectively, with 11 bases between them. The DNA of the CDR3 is TGCGCCAGCAGCCGGGGACTCACTAGCACAGATACGCAGTATTTT. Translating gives CASSRGLTSTDTQYF.

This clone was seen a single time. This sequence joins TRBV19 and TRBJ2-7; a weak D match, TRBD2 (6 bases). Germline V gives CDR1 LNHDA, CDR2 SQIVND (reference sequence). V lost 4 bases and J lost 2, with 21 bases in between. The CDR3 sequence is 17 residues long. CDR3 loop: CASSTPSRQGGAYEQYF. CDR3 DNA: TGTGCCAGTAGTACACCCTCAAGGCAAGGAGGGGCCTACGAGCAGTACTTC. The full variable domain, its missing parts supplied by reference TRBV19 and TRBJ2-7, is DGGITQSPKYLFRKEGQNVTLSCEQNLNHDAMYWYRQDPGQGLRLIYYSQIVNDFQKGDIAEGYSVSREKKESFPLTVTSAQKNPTAFYLCASSTPSRQGGAYEQYFGPGTRLTVT.